The 2 T cell receptor beta chains below all came from one sample that was sequenced in a study of cytomegalovirus exposure and HLA in healthy donors. Method: immunoSEQ multiplex PCR; TCRdb's copy keeps in-frame clones and lacks some. The sample shows more than 80,000 clones, approximately 96% of them seen only once. Material: PBMCs. These receptors all stem from a woman younger than 30 in good health and CMV-seronegative.

The table lists this clone with a count of one. The chain combines TRBV7-9 with TRBJ1-1, with 7 bases matching TRBD1. Losses at the gene ends were 5 bases for V and 4 bases for J; bases not matched to a gene: 4. Germline CDR1 and CDR2: SEHNR and FQNEAQ (reference sequence). This CDR3 has 13 amino acids. CDR3 coding DNA: TGTGCCAGCAGCCTGCAGGGGGGCACTGAAGCTTTCTTT. This encodes CASSLQGGTEAFF.

This chain connects TRBV27 to TRBJ2-7; TRBD1 aligns across 10 bases. The CDR3 consists of 13 residues. In germline, CDR1 is MNHEY, CDR2 SMNVEV (reference sequence). V gave up 7 bases and J gave up 4 bases; unmatched junction bases: 4. CDR3 nucleotides: TGTGCCAGCACGGGACAGGGGCCGTACGAGCAGTACTTC. Its protein is CASTGQGPYEQYF.